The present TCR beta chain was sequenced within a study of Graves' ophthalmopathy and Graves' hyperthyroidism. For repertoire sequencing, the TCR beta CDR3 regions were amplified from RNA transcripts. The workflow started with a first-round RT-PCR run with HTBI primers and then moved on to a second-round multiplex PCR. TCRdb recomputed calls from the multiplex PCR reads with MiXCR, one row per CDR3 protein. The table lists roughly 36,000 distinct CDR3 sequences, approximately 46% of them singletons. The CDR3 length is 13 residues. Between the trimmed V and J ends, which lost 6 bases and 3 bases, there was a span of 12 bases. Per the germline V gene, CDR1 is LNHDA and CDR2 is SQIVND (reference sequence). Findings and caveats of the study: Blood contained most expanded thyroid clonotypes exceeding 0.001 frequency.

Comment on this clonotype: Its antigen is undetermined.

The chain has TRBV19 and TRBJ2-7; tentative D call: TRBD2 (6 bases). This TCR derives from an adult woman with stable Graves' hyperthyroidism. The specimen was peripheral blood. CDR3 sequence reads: CASSTVGGYEQYF. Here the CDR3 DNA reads TGTGCCAGTAGCACAGTGGGGGGCTACGAGCAGTACTTC. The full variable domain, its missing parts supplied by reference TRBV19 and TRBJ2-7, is DGGITQSPKYLFRKEGQNVTLSCEQNLNHDAMYWYRQDPGQGLRLIYYSQIVNDFQKGDIAEGYSVSREKKESFPLTVTSAQKNPTAFYLCASSTVGGYEQYFGPGTRLTVT.